The rows below give T cell receptor beta chains drawn from one sample of a study of T cell responses to AZD1222 COVID-19 vaccine. Some clones are missing from TCRdb's copy, which holds only in-frame ones; the method was immunoSEQ multiplex PCR. The sample contains roughly 130,000 clones, roughly 91% of which appear only once. The sequenced sample was peripheral blood, obtained on day 0 of AZD1222 vaccination. These receptors came from an adult in good health. Both conserved end residues are trimmed from each CDR3. The D gene is left open where the match is weak.

V gene: TRBV5-1; D gene: TRBD2; CDR3 protein: ASSLGRERDEQF
V gene: TRBV19; D gene: TRBD1; CDR3 protein: ASSGQGYGTEAF
V gene: TRBV7-3; D gene: NA; CDR3 protein: ASSFQGPDSGNTIY
V gene: TRBV7-2; D gene: NA; CDR3 protein: ASSFDSRAGNTIY
V gene: TRBV9; D gene: TRBD1; CDR3 protein: ASSSGTGVIYGYT
V gene: TRBV5-4; D gene: TRBD1; CDR3 protein: ASSTSGQGYEQY
V gene: TRBV5-6; D gene: TRBD2; CDR3 protein: ASSLKSGGHQETQY
V gene: TRBV20-1; D gene: TRBD1; CDR3 protein: SASRPGQGVDT
V gene: TRBV27; D gene: TRBD1; CDR3 protein: ASSRGTGGALGLYQPQH
V gene: TRBV6-5; D gene: NA; CDR3 protein: ASRGHTNTEAF
V gene: TRBV30; D gene: NA; CDR3 protein: AWTGDLGGSSYNEQF
V gene: TRBV9; D gene: TRBD2; CDR3 protein: ASSYLSGTSGPVGEQF
V gene: TRBV27; D gene: TRBD2; CDR3 protein: ASGAPGLAGRTDTQY
V gene: TRBV19; D gene: NA; CDR3 protein: ASNAVGANQPQH
V gene: TRBV6-6; D gene: NA; CDR3 protein: ASKPEGSGEKLF
V gene: TRBV5-6; D gene: NA; CDR3 protein: ASSAGWGYT
V gene: TRBV4-3; D gene: NA; CDR3 protein: ASSQDQVSTDTQY
V gene: TRBV27; D gene: NA; CDR3 protein: ASSFGPGYGYT